This T cell receptor (beta chain) was sequenced during a study of blood T cell repertoires in COVID-19. Study summary: Samples came from the United States, Italy and Spain, spanning acute and convalescent COVID-19. From T cells, B-cell-depleted T cells, or PBMCs came the material, which was cDNA or gDNA.

Original processing methods: Amplified reference gene primers provided the basis for estimating nucleated cell counts. TCRdb's copy holds only in-frame clones and misses some; the assay was immunoSEQ multiplex PCR. That table furnishes V, J and clone size, whereas the DNA furnished D and trimming. The sample includes 150,000 or so clones, roughly 82% of them seen just once. This CDR3 contains 17 residues. Germline CDR1 and CDR2: KGHSH and LQKENI. The V and J ends lost 4 bases and 3 bases, in that order; junction bases with no gene match: 5. Donors of Cohort 3 who recovered were those that had two negative PCRs, clearance, or symptom resolution.

The chain employs TRBV18 and TRBJ2-1; 14 nucleotides align to TRBD2. The clonotype was recovered from a man aged 45-60 years who had recovered from COVID-19. Input material: PBMCs or T cells enriched from blood (not recorded which). The chain's CDR3 is CASSHVGLAGGYNEQFF. As DNA, the CDR3 is TGTGCCAGCTCACATGTCGGACTAGCGGGAGGCTACAATGAGCAGTTCTTC.